This section outlines one T cell receptor (beta chain) sequence together with its context. No antigen is known for it. The data were taken from a study of OX40 agonist ivuxolimab in advanced cancers. General study points: Nonresponders, in some cases, also had low normalized T-cell clonal expansion. CD4+ and CD8+ blood T cells expanded clonally by week 6 at 0.1 to 3.0 mg/kg.

The protocol was immunoSEQ multiplex PCR, while the TCRdb copy is restricted to in-frame clones and leaves out a portion. Counted here are 76,000 or so clones, 93% occurring once; the ten biggest clones make up around 5.9%. This CDR3 contains 13 residues. Trimming shortened V by 6 bases and J by 6 bases, and 12 bases separated the two germline ends. The germline V gene encodes CDR1 MNHEY and CDR2 SVGAGI. Sequenced here: CD4+ or CD8+ T cells sorted from blood, sampled in a trial of the OX40 agonist ivuxolimab. This TCR was sampled from an adult with an advanced solid tumor such as melanoma, head and neck, liver or kidney cancer. The chain employs TRBV6-5 and TRBJ2-1; D unresolved. The CDR3 DNA reads as TGTGCCAGCAGCCCCACTCTTTTCAATGAGCAGTTCTTC. The encoded protein is CASSPTLFNEQFF.